This entry lists 17 T cell receptor beta chains sequenced from one sample in a study of T cells after yellow fever vaccination. Via MiXCR, TCRdb re-called the 5' RACE reads, giving one row per CDR3 protein. The table shows hundreds of thousands of distinct CDR3 sequences, with about 19% occurring only once. The material sequenced was PBMCs, taken 15 days after the yellow fever booster vaccination. These receptors came from a man aged 30 to 45 who received the YFV17D yellow fever vaccine.

The chain employs TRBV19 and TRBJ2-7; 14 positions agree with TRBD2. Trimming cost V 6 bases and J 3 bases; bases outside gene matches: 4. Germline CDR1 and CDR2: LNHDA and SQIVND (reference sequence). The CDR3 contains 15 residues. The CDR3, as DNA: TGTGCCAGTAGACACGGGACTAGCGGGAGCTACGAGCAGTACTTC. It translates to CASRHGTSGSYEQYF.

This clonotype occurred a few times. The chain's CDR3 is CASSLGRQYQETQYF. The CDR3 DNA sequence: TGTGCCAGCAGCTTAGGGAGACAGTACCAAGAGACCCAGTACTTC. The chain has TRBV7-2 and TRBJ2-5, with D possibly matching TRBD1 (5 bases). CDR3 size: 15 residues. Deletions cut 1 base from V and 0 bases from J, with 9 bases between. Germline V lookup: CDR1 SGHTA, CDR2 FQGNSA.

This clonotype has a handful of counts. The CDR3 reads CASSLRGQPTDTQYF. CDR3 DNA sequence: TGTGCCAGCAGCTTAAGGGGACAGCCCACAGATACGCAGTATTTT. The J gene is TRBJ2-3, the V gene TRBV7-3; 7 bases map to TRBD1. This CDR3 is 15 amino acids long. CDR1 is SGHTA, CDR2 FQGTGA, per germline. Trimming removed 1 base from V and 2 bases from J; junction bases left unmatched: 3.

This clonotype has only a few counts. This sequence joins TRBV7-6 and TRBJ1-5; no firm D call. With 5 bases removed from V and 4 bases from J, the gap between germline ends came to 9 bases. The CDR3 runs to 13 residues. CDR1 and CDR2 from the germline V gene are SGHVS and FNYEAQ. The CDR3 region has the DNA TGTGCCAGCAGCCCCCGCCCAAATCAGCCCCAGCATTTT. As protein: CASSPRPNQPQHF.

V usage is TRBV18 and J usage is TRBJ2-5; possible D gene TRBD1, 5 bases. Trimming pared 6 bases from V and 4 bases from J, leaving 12 bases between. CDR3 length equals 13 residues. Per the germline V gene, CDR1 is KGHSH and CDR2 is LQKENI. Written as DNA, the CDR3 is TGTGCCAGCTCTTCAAGGGGCCTAGAGACCCAGTACTTC. As protein: CASSSRGLETQYF.

The chain uses TRBV12-3 or TRBV12-4 and TRBJ1-5, with a tentative D call TRBD1 (5 bases). Trimming took 2 bases from V and 6 from J, leaving 11 bases between them. This CDR3 has 14 residues. Here the CDR3 reads CASSLSRAGQPQHF. The CDR3, as DNA: TGTGCCAGCAGTTTAAGCAGGGCTGGTCAGCCCCAGCATTTT.

This clonotype was counted only a few times. V is TRBV20-1 and J is TRBJ2-7, with 7 bases that match TRBD1. V lost 6 bases to trimming and J lost 6 bases; unmatched junction nucleotides: 8. This CDR3 comprises 12 residues. The germline V gene has CDR1 DFQATT and CDR2 SNEGSKA (reference sequence). CDR3 DNA: TGCAGTGCAGCCGGGACAGATTTCGAGCAGTACTTC. Translated, it gives CSAAGTDFEQYF.

The chain links TRBV10-3 to TRBJ2-2, with D maybe TRBD2 (6 bases). This CDR3 spans 15 amino acids. Germline CDR1 and CDR2: ENHRY and SYGVKD. The germline V and J ends were trimmed by 7 bases and 6 bases, with 18 bases remaining between them. The CDR3: CAIKRNGSRPGELFF. The CDR3 nucleotides read TGTGCCATCAAGAGGAACGGGAGCCGCCCCGGGGAGCTGTTTTTT.

The chain uses TRBV6-2 or TRBV6-3 and TRBJ2-1, with 7 bases that match TRBD1. Germline CDR1 reads MNHEY; CDR2 reads SVGEGT. V was clipped by 5 bases and J by 0 bases; unmatched bases: 13. The CDR3 extends over 18 amino acids. CDR3 region: CASSTRTWTGSSYNEQFF. The DNA of the CDR3 is TGTGCCAGCAGTACTCGAACTTGGACAGGTAGCTCCTACAATGAGCAGTTCTTC.

CDR3 DNA sequence: TGCGCCAGCAGCCCAGACTCCCGGCGAATAGCGGGGGGGCCAGATACGCAGTATTTT. Its translation: CASSPDSRRIAGGPDTQYF. The genes are TRBV5-1 and TRBJ2-3; TRBD2 agrees at 11 bases. Germline loops: CDR1 SGHRS, CDR2 YFSETQ. CDR3 length: 19 amino acids. Trimming at V came to 4 bases and at J to 4 bases, leaving 17 bases not matched to a gene.

This clonotype was counted only a few times. The chain recombines TRBV3-1 with TRBJ2-1, with 9 bases fitting TRBD1. Germline-derived CDR1 and CDR2 are LGHDT and YNNKEL (reference sequence). The CDR3 is made up of 16 amino acids. The J segment lost 8 bases and the V segment lost 4 bases, leaving 12 bases of the junction unmatched. This chain's CDR3 is CASSLDFTGGGDEQFF. The CDR3, as DNA: TGTGCCAGCAGCCTAGATTTTACAGGGGGCGGCGATGAGCAGTTCTTC.

This clonotype has more than one count but fewer than ten. The V gene is TRBV9, the J gene TRBJ2-2; TRBD2 agrees at 8 bases. This CDR3 has 16 residues. Germline CDR1 and CDR2: SGDLS and YYNGEE. J was trimmed by 2 bases and V by 4 bases; bases with no gene match: 7. The CDR3 nucleotides read TGTGCCAGCAGCCCCGTAGCGGGATTCAACACCGGGGAGCTGTTTTTT. This translates into CASSPVAGFNTGELFF.

The V call is TRBV15, the J call TRBJ2-7; 7 positions match TRBD2. From germline, CDR1 is LNHNV and CDR2 YYDKDF (reference sequence). The CDR3 covers 14 residues. V was clipped by 0 bases and J by 2 bases; unmatched bases: 1. DNA for the CDR3: TGTGCCACCAGCAGAGAACTAGCGACCTACGAGCAGTACTTC. Amino acid sequence: CATSRELATYEQYF. The full variable domain, completed using reference TRBV15 and TRBJ2-7, is DAMVIQNPRYQVTQFGKPVTLSCSQTLNHNVMYWYQQKSSQAPKLLFHYYDKDFNNEADTPDNFQSRRPNTSFCFLDIRSPGLGDTAMYLCATSRELATYEQYFGPGTRLTVT.

This rearrangement joins TRBV20-1 to TRBJ2-1, with TRBD1 matching 9 bases. This CDR3 spans 13 amino acids. Trimming at V came to 6 bases and at J to 8 bases, leaving 8 bases not matched to a gene. CDR1 is DFQATT and CDR2 is SNEGSKA in the germline V gene (reference sequence). CDR3 loop: CSARTGDFYEQFF. DNA for the CDR3: TGCAGTGCACGGACAGGGGATTTTTATGAGCAGTTCTTC.

The CDR3 coding sequence is TGCGCCAGCAGCTTCAGGGTCGGTAGCCAAGAGACCCAGTACTTC. Its protein is CASSFRVGSQETQYF. The chain joins TRBV4-3 to TRBJ2-5; a weak D match, TRBD1 (5 bases). In germline, CDR1 is LGHNA, CDR2 YSLEER. This CDR3 is 15 amino acids long. V lost 5 bases and J 1 base, leaving 14 bases between the germline ends.

This clonotype has more than one count but fewer than ten. The chain combines TRBV6-1 with TRBJ2-7, with 7 bases identical to TRBD1. There are 14 residues in the CDR3. Trimming took 7 bases from V and 5 from J; bases not matched to a gene: 11. Per the germline V gene, CDR1 is MNHNS and CDR2 is SASEGT. The CDR3 protein is CASKGQTIRDEQYF. The CDR3, as DNA: TGTGCCAGCAAGGGACAGACCATTCGGGACGAGCAGTACTTC.

This clonotype occurred once. V and J are TRBV11-3 and TRBJ2-1, with D possibly TRBD2 on 6 matching bases. This CDR3 is 15 amino acids long. Germline V lookup: CDR1 SGHNT, CDR2 YENEEA. Trimming left V 5 bases short and J 7 bases short, with 18 bases between. The CDR3 sequence is CASSLGGDSWNEQFF. CDR3 DNA: TGTGCCAGCAGCCTAGGAGGGGACTCTTGGAATGAGCAGTTCTTC.